This T cell receptor beta chain was profiled in a study of cytomegalovirus exposure and HLA in healthy donors. Study-level findings and limits: Donors were assumed by presence/absence analyses to have roughly uniform sequencing depth. Indistinguishable V segments such as TRBV6-2 and TRBV6-3 were excluded.

The PCR was carried out with 60 Vbeta primers and 13 Jbeta primers. Here immunoSEQ multiplex PCR was the method, and the copy in TCRdb shows in-frame clones only, minus some. The sample has around 130,000 clones; approximately 82% are singletons. The CDR3 covers 12 residues. The V end lost 1 base, the J end lost 10 bases, and 7 bases lay between the germline ends. Germline V gene sequence: CDR1 MGHRA, CDR2 YSYEKL. Concerning this clone itself: The antigen remains unidentified.

The TCR was taken from a boy aged 2 to 10 in good health and CMV-seronegative. The chain uses TRBV4-1 and TRBJ1-4; D might be TRBD1 (6 bases). Sequencing was done on a sample of PBMCs. The CDR3 region has the DNA TGCGCCAGCAGCCAAGGGGGGCTAAAACTGTTTTTT. Protein sequence: CASSQGGLKLFF.